This T cell receptor (beta chain) appears in the sequencing data of a study of CD8 T cells in Susac syndrome. CDR1 is ENHRY, CDR2 SYGVKD, per germline. The germline V and J ends were trimmed by 6 bases and 1 base, with 11 bases remaining between them. The length of the CDR3 is 14 residues. Random hexamers were used to reverse transcribe an amount of roughly 0.45 to 1 ug RNA. The CDR3 of TCR beta was amplified by immunoSEQ multiplex PCR across 54 Vbeta and 13 Jbeta. One entry per CDR3 protein, called by TCRdb with MiXCR from the immunoSEQ multiplex PCR reads. The sample includes roughly 80,000 distinct CDR3 sequences, approximately 95% of them seen just once.

The chain links TRBV10-3 to TRBJ2-3; D is possibly TRBD1 or TRBD2 (5 bases each). The TCR sequence derives from a human donor with Susac syndrome. The material sequenced was CD8+ T cells from PBMCs. The CDR3 spells CAIRGVAGTDTQYF. CDR3 DNA: TGTGCCATCAGGGGGGTCGCGGGCACAGATACGCAGTATTTT.